Below, 18 T cell receptor beta chains from the same sample are listed, as sequenced in a study of cytomegalovirus exposure and HLA in healthy donors. The study ran its PCR with 60 Vbeta and 13 Jbeta primers. Profiled with immunoSEQ multiplex PCR; TCRdb holds only in-frame clones, not every one. This sample has 150,000 to 200,000 clones, with approximately 12% found just once. Sequencing was performed on PBMCs. Receptors originate from a man aged 45-65 years in good health and CMV-seropositive.

In its sample, this clone was seen a few times. CDR3 sequence (DNA): TGCGCCAGCAGCGGGGGGGGGCAGCTAAACACCGGGGAGCTGTTTTTT. Protein product: CASSGGGQLNTGELFF. The J gene is TRBJ2-2, the V gene TRBV4-3, with TRBD2 as a possible D gene (7 bases). Germline CDR1 is LGHNA and CDR2 is YSLEER. Trimming cost V 5 bases and J 2 bases, with 15 bases left between them. This CDR3 spans 16 amino acids.

The sample holds a few counts of this clone. This rearrangement joins TRBV28 to TRBJ1-2, with 10 bases fitting TRBD1. CDR1 and CDR2 (germline): MDHEN, SYDVKM. The CDR3 runs 15 residues. Trimming took 6 bases from V and 4 from J; bases not matched to a gene: 8. CDR3 nucleotide sequence: TGTGCCAGCAGCCGGGGACAGGGGCTGTCCTATGGCTACACCTTC. This sequence encodes CASSRGQGLSYGYTF.

This clone has only a few counts. The genes are TRBV6-5 and TRBJ1-6; 7 bases map to TRBD1. Trimming cost V 5 bases and J 7 bases; bases outside gene matches: 8. The V gene's germline CDR1 is MNHEY and CDR2 SVGAGI. CDR3 length: 15 residues. The CDR3 is CASSTYRGENSPLHF. CDR3 nucleotides: TGTGCCAGCAGTACCTACAGGGGAGAAAATTCACCCCTCCACTTT.

Only a few counts were recorded for this clone. V gene TRBV6-4 combines with J gene TRBJ2-1; 7 nucleotides agree with TRBD1. This CDR3 is 14 amino acids long. CDR1 is MRHNA, CDR2 SNTAGT, per germline. Germline trimming cut 5 bases from V and 6 bases from J; bases unmatched to any gene: 7. The CDR3 bases are TGTGCCAGCAGTCAACAGGGGCTAATCAATGAGCAGTTCTTC. Its translation: CASSQQGLINEQFF.

This clone was recorded a few times. The V call is TRBV4-2, the J call TRBJ1-1; D is possibly TRBD1 (6 bases). V was pared by 0 bases and J by 4 bases, with 15 bases between. The CDR3 contains 16 residues. CDR1 LGHNA and CDR2 YNFKEQ come from the germline V gene. The CDR3 DNA reads TGTGCCAGCAGCCAAGATTTGGGGGCAGGACTCACTGAAGCTTTCTTT. The encoded protein is CASSQDLGAGLTEAFF.

This clone has more than one count but fewer than ten. This sequence joins TRBV7-9 and TRBJ1-1; 10 positions match TRBD1. Trimming removed 10 bases from V and 5 bases from J; junction bases left unmatched: 13. Germline CDR1 is SEHNR and CDR2 is FQNEAQ (reference sequence). This CDR3 is built from 15 residues. CDR3 nucleotides: TGTGCCACCGAAGGGGAGACAGGGGGCAAAACTGAAGCTTTCTTT. This codes for CATEGETGGKTEAFF.

This clone occurred a few times. CDR3 amino acids: CASSLERGQRGYTF. The CDR3 region has the DNA TGCGCCAGCAGTCTAGAACGCGGGCAGCGGGGCTACACCTTC. The V call is TRBV23-1, the J call TRBJ1-2, with D hard to call. TRBV23-1 is noted as an ORF with a role that remains uncertain. Trimming removed 4 bases from V and 8 bases from J, with 17 bases in between. The CDR3 is 14 amino acids.

This clone has only one observation. Germline is not matched at one junction end, which may reflect a read error. V usage is TRBV27 and J usage is TRBJ1-2; TRBD1 matches 11 bases. Germline V CDR1 and CDR2: MNHEY, SMNVEV (reference sequence). The CDR3 contains 14 residues. CDR3 nucleotide sequence: TGTGCCAGCAGCGCCGGGACAGGGGGATATAGCTACCCCTTC. Its translation is CASSAGTGGYSYPF.

This clone was counted only a few times. J is TRBJ1-6 and V is TRBV27, with TRBD1 as a possible D gene (6 bases). The CDR3 has 15 residues. The V gene lost 5 bases and the J gene lost 7 bases, with 15 bases spanning the gap. CDR1 MNHEY and CDR2 SMNVEV come from the germline V gene (reference sequence). The CDR3 DNA follows: TGTGCCAGCAGTCCGGGACAAGGTAGCAATTCACCCCTCCACTTT. Protein: CASSPGQGSNSPLHF.

This clone was counted a few times. The chain joins TRBV20-1 to TRBJ2-3; D gene uncertain. Per germline, CDR1 DFQATT and CDR2 SNEGSKA (reference sequence). The CDR3 extends over 10 amino acids. Trimming stripped 5 bases from V and 5 bases from J, with 5 bases between. CDR3 DNA sequence: TGCAGTGCTTTCAGAGATACGCAGTATTTT. As protein: CSAFRDTQYF.

This clone turned up a few times. This chain connects TRBV6-6 to TRBJ1-1; possibly TRBD1 for D (6 bases). This CDR3 is built from 12 residues. The germline V gene encodes CDR1 MNHNY and CDR2 SVGAGI (reference sequence). The V end was cut by 5 bases, the J end by 5 bases, with 9 bases between. The chain's CDR3 is CASSHRETEAFF. In DNA form, the CDR3 reads TGTGCCAGCAGTCACAGGGAAACTGAAGCTTTCTTT.

This clone occurred a few times. CDR3 bases: TGCGCCAGCAGCTTGGCGGGACAGGAACCTGGCTACACCTTC. It encodes CASSLAGQEPGYTF. The rearrangement links TRBV5-1 to TRBJ1-2; 8 positions match TRBD1. The ends lost 0 bases at V and 7 bases at J; junction bases unmatched: 5. CDR3 length: 14 residues. Germline V gene data show CDR1 as SGHRS and CDR2 as YFSETQ.

V is TRBV5-6 and J is TRBJ2-7; no definite D call. The CDR3 runs to 15 residues. Germline V CDR1 and CDR2: SGHDT, YYEEEE. Deletions cut 4 bases from V and 1 base from J, with 15 bases between. The CDR3 here is CASSHTGSPSYEQYV. The CDR3 DNA sequence: TGTGCCAGCAGCCATACCGGGTCCCCATCCTACGAGCAGTACGTC.

The V and J genes are TRBV9 and TRBJ1-1, with D hard to call. The CDR3 is 13 residues long. Germline V CDR1 and CDR2: SGDLS, YYNGEE. The germline V and J ends were trimmed by 3 bases and 3 bases, with 9 bases remaining between them. This CDR3 reads CASSASGYTEAFF. CDR3 nucleotides: TGTGCCAGCAGCGCCTCAGGCTACACTGAAGCTTTCTTT.

This chain uses TRBV5-1 with TRBJ1-4, with a possible D match to TRBD1 (6 bases). CDR3 size: 14 residues. Trimming stripped 4 bases from V and 0 bases from J, with 7 bases between. Looked up from germline, CDR1 is SGHRS and CDR2 is YFSETQ. CDR3 amino acids: CASSQGPTNEKLFF. As DNA, the CDR3 is TGCGCCAGCAGCCAGGGGCCAACTAATGAAAAACTGTTTTTT.

This clone was counted only a few times. The rearrangement uses TRBV11-2 and TRBJ2-7, with D perhaps TRBD2 (7 bases). Trimming removed 1 base from V and 7 bases from J, with 14 bases in between. The CDR3 runs 14 residues. CDR1 and CDR2 (germline): SGHAT, FQNNGV. CDR3 nucleotide sequence: TGTGCCAGCAGCTTAGCGGGGGGCAGAAGGGAGCAGTACTTC. Encoded protein: CASSLAGGRREQYF.

The genes are TRBV5-6 and TRBJ2-5; TRBD2 aligns across 9 bases. V was pared by 0 bases and J by 5 bases, with 2 bases of the junction left unmatched. CDR3 length equals 14 residues. Germline assignment: CDR1 SGHDT and CDR2 YYEEEE. CDR3 in amino acids: CASSLALAGETQYF. CDR3 in DNA: TGTGCCAGCAGCTTGGCGCTAGCGGGGGAGACCCAGTACTTC. Based on the CDR3 plus reference TRBV5-6 and TRBJ2-5, the full variable domain is DAGVTQSPTHLIKTRGQQVTLRCSPKSGHDTVSWYQQALGQGPQFIFQYYEEEERQRGNFPDRFSGHQFPNYSSELNVNALLLGDSALYLCASSLALAGETQYFGPGTRLLVL.

The chain uses TRBV10-2 and TRBJ1-2; 8 nucleotides agree with TRBD1. The CDR3 is 15 amino acids. Germline trimming cut 0 bases from V and 3 bases from J; bases unmatched to any gene: 3. The germline V gene has CDR1 WSHSY and CDR2 SAAADI. The CDR3 spells CASSESDRGYYGYTF. The CDR3, as DNA: TGCGCCAGCAGTGAGTCAGACAGGGGCTACTATGGCTACACCTTC.